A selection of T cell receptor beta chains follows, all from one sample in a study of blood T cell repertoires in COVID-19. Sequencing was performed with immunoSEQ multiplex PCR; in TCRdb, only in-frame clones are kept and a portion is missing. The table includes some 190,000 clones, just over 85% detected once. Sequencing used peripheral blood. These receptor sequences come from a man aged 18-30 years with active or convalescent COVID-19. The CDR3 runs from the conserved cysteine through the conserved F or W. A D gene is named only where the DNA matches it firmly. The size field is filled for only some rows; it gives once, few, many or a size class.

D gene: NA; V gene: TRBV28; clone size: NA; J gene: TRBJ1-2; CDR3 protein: CASSLFSMSGYTF; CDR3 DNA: TGTGCCAGCAGTTTATTTTCCATGTCCGGCTACACCTTC
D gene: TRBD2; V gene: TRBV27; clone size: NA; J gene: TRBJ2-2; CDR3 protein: CASSLGAGGLTGELFF; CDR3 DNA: TGTGCCAGCAGTTTAGGGGCGGGAGGATTAACCGGGGAGCTGTTTTTT
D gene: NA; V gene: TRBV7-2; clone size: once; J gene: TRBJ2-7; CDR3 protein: CASSSSPGLANEQYF; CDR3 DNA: TGTGCCAGCAGCTCCTCCCCCGGGCTAGCTAACGAGCAGTACTTC
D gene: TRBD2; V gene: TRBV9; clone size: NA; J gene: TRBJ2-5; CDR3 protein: CASSPGTSGQETQYF; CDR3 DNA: TGTGCCAGCAGCCCCGGGACTAGCGGGCAAGAGACCCAGTACTTC
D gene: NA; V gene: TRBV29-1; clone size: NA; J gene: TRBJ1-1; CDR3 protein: CSARVDVSDTEAFF; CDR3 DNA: TGCAGCGCCCGGGTCGACGTGTCGGACACTGAAGCTTTCTTT
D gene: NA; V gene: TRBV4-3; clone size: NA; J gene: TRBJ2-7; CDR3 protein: CASSQAESSYEQYF; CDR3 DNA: TGCGCCAGCAGCCAAGCGGAGAGCTCCTACGAGCAGTACTTC
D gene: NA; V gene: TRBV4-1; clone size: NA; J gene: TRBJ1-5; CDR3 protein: CASSQGQINQPQHF; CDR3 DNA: TGCGCCAGCAGCCAAGGGCAGATCAATCAGCCCCAGCATTTT
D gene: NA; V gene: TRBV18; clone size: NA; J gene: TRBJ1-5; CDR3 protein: CASSPNGGRNNQPQHF; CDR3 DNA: TGTGCCAGCTCACCGAACGGGGGAAGAAACAATCAGCCCCAGCATTTT
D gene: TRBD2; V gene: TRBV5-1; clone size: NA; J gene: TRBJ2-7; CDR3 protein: CASSLAATSPYEQYF; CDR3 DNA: TGCGCCAGCAGCTTGGCGGCGACTAGCCCCTACGAGCAGTACTTC
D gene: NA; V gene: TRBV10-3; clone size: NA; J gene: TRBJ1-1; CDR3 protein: CAISEGREGWTEAFF; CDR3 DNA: TGTGCCATCAGTGAAGGACGGGAGGGTTGGACTGAAGCTTTCTTT
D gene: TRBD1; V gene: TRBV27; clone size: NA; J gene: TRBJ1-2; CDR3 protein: CASRQSTGGDVRYGYTF; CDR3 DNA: TGTGCCAGCCGACAGAGCACAGGGGGCGATGTGAGGTATGGCTACACCTTC
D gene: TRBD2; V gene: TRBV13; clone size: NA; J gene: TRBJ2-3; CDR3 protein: CASSAGGPIGPDTQYF; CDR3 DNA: TGTGCCAGCTCGGCGGGAGGGCCGATAGGGCCAGATACGCAGTATTTT
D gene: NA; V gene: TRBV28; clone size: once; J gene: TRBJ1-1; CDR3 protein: CASSLASNTEAFF; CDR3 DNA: TGTGCCAGCAGTTTAGCGTCGAACACTGAAGCTTTCTTT
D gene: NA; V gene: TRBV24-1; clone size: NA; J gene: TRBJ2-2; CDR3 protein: CATSDHRGRDTGELFF; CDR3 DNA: TGTGCCACCAGTGACCACAGGGGGAGGGACACCGGGGAGCTGTTTTTT
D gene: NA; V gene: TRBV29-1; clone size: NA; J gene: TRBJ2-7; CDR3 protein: CSVVVSSSYEQYF; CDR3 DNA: TGCAGCGTTGTGGTTAGCAGCTCCTACGAGCAGTACTTC
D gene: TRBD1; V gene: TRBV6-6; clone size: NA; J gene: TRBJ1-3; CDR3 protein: CASSRYIPGQGARSSGNTIYF; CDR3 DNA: TGTGCCAGCAGTAGATATATACCGGGACAGGGGGCGCGTAGTTCTGGAAACACCATATATTTT
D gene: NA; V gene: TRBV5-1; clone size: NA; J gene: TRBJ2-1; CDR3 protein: CASSLGGTLNNEQFF; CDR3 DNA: TGCGCCAGCAGCTTGGGCGGAACGTTAAACAATGAGCAGTTCTTC
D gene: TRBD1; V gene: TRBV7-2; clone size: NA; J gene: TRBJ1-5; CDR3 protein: CASSLASGGNRQPQHF; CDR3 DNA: TGTGCCAGCAGCTTAGCTTCAGGGGGAAATCGTCAGCCCCAGCATTTT
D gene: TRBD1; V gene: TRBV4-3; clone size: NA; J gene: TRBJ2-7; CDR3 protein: CASSQTTGETYEQYF; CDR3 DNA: TGCGCCAGCAGCCAGACCACAGGGGAAACCTACGAGCAGTACTTC
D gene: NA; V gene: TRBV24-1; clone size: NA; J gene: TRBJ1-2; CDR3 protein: CATSDYAGVGYTF; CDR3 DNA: TGTGCCACCAGTGATTACGCAGGGGTGGGCTACACCTTC
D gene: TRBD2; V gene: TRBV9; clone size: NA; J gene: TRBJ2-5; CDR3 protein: CASSAGLAGGPGETQYF; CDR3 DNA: TGTGCCAGCAGCGCCGGACTAGCGGGAGGGCCGGGTGAGACCCAGTACTTC
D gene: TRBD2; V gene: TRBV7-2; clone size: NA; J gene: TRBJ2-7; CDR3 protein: CASSLGAGGPYEQYF; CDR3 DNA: TGTGCCAGCAGCTTAGGAGCGGGAGGGCCCTACGAGCAGTACTTC
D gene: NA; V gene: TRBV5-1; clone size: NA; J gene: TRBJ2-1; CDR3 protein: CASSLGRVGNEQFF; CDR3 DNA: TGCGCCAGCAGCTTGGGCAGGGTGGGGAATGAGCAGTTCTTC
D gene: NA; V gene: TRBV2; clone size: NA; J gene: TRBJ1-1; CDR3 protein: CASSEGGGANTEAFF; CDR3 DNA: TGTGCCAGCAGTGAAGGAGGGGGGGCGAACACTGAAGCTTTCTTT
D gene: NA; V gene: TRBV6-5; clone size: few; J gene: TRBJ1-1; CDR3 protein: CASSYSRGTEAFF; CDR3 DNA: TGTGCCAGCAGTTACTCGAGGGGGACTGAAGCTTTCTTT
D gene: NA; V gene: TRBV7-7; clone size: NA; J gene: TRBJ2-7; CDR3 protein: CASSLRDTGPPSNF; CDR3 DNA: TGTGCTAGCAGCTTACGGGACACGGGACCCCCTTCCAACTTC
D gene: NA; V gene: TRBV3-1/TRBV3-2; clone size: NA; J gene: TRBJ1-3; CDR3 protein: CASSPRDTHSGNTIYF; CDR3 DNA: TGTGCCAGCAGCCCCCGGGACACACACTCTGGAAACACCATATATTTT
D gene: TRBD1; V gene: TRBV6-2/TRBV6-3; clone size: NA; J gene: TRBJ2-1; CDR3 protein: CASSYSPGTAKYNEQFF; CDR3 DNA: TGTGCCAGCAGTTACTCTCCCGGGACAGCAAAGTACAATGAGCAGTTCTTC
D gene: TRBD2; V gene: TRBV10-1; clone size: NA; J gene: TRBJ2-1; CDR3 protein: CASSESGRVPYNEQFF; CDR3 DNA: TGCGCCAGCAGTGAGTCCGGGAGGGTGCCCTACAATGAGCAGTTCTTC
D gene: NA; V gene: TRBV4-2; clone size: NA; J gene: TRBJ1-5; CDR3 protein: CASSQGGSNQPQHF; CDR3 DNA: TGTGCCAGCAGCCAAGGGGGCAGCAATCAGCCCCAGCATTTT
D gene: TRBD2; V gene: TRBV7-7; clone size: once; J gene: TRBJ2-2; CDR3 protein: CASSAGTSGTFSGGELFF; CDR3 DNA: TGTGCCAGCAGCGCCGGGACTAGCGGGACTTTTAGCGGCGGGGAGCTGTTTTTT
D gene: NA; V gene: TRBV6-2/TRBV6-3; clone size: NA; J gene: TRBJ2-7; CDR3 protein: CASSYQGRTGEQYF; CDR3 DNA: TGTGCCAGCAGTTATCAGGGGCGCACGGGCGAGCAGTACTTC
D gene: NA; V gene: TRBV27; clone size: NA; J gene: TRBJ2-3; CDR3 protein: CASSLTGSDPNTQYF; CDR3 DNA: TGTGCCAGCAGTTTGACTGGATCAGACCCTAATACGCAGTATTTT
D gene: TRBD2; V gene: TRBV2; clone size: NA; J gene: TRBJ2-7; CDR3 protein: CASSQTSGSTYEQYF; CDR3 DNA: TGTGCCAGCAGCCAAACTAGCGGGTCCACCTACGAGCAGTACTTC
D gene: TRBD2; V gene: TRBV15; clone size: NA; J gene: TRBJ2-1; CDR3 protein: CATSSTGTSWNNEQFF; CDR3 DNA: TGTGCCACCAGCAGTACCGGGACTAGTTGGAACAATGAGCAGTTCTTC
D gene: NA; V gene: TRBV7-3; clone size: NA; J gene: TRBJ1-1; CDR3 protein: CASHPWSGEWNTEAFF; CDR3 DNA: TGTGCCAGCCACCCTTGGTCAGGGGAGTGGAACACTGAAGCTTTCTTT
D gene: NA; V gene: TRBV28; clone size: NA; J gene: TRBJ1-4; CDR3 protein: CASSLLGGATNEKLFF; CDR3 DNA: TGTGCCAGCAGTTTGCTCGGGGGGGCAACTAATGAAAAACTGTTTTTT
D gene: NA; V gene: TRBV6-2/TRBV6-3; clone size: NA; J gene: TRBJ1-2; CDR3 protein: CASSDSANYGYTF; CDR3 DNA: TGTGCCAGCAGCGACAGCGCGAACTATGGCTACACCTTC
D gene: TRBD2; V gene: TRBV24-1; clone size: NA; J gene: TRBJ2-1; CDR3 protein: CATSDLAKREAAHNEQFF; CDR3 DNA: TGTGCCACCAGTGACTTAGCCAAGCGGGAGGCCGCCCACAATGAGCAGTTCTTC
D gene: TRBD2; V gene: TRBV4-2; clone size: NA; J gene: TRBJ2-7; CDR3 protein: CASSQESGTSVTYEQYF; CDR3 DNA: TGTGCCAGCAGCCAAGAGTCGGGGACTAGCGTCACCTACGAGCAGTACTTC
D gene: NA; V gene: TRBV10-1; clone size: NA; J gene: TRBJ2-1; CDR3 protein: CASSDLGADNEQFF; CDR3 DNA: TGCGCCAGCAGTGATCTGGGAGCGGATAATGAGCAGTTCTTC
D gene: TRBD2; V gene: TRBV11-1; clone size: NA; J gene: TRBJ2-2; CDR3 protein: CASSRISGSAGELFF; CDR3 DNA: TGTGCCAGCAGCAGAATTAGCGGGAGCGCCGGGGAGCTGTTTTTT
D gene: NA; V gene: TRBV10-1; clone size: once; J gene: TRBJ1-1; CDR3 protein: CASRNLTGPPSF; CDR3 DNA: TGCGCCAGCAGAAACCTGACAGGCCCCCCATCCTTT
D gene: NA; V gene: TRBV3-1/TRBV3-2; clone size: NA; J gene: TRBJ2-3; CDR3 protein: CASSQLQGGETDTQYF; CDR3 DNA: TGTGCCAGCAGCCAGTTACAGGGTGGTGAAACAGATACGCAGTATTTT
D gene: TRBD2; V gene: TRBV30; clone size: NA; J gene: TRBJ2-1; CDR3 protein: CAWGGLAGVSNEQFF; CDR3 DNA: TGTGCCTGGGGGGGACTAGCGGGAGTCTCCAATGAGCAGTTCTTC
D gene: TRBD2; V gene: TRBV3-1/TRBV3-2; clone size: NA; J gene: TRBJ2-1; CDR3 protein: CASSQGRELDRNEQFF; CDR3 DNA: TGTGCCAGCAGCCAAGGGCGGGAGTTAGATCGGAATGAGCAGTTCTTC
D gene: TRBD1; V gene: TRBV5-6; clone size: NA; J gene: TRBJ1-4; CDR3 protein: CASSLVGGANEKLFF; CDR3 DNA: TGTGCCAGCAGCTTGGTAGGGGGCGCTAATGAAAAACTGTTTTTT
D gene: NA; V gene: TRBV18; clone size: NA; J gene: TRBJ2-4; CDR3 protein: CASSPLPPGSKNIQYF; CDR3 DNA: TGTGCCAGCTCACCACTTCCCCCCGGGTCCAAAAACATTCAGTACTTC
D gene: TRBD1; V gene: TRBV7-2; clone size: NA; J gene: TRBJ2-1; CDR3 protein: CASSLPGQGYNEQFF; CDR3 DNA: TGTGCCAGCAGCTTGCCGGGACAGGGGTACAATGAGCAGTTCTTC
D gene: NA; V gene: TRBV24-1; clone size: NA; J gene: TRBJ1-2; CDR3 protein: CATSDLLRSYGYTF; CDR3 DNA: TGTGCCACCAGTGATTTGTTACGGAGCTATGGCTACACCTTC
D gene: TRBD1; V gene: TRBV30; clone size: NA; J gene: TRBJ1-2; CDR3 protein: CACPLTLKTGSRGYTF; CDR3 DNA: TGTGCCTGCCCCCTGACACTCAAGACAGGGAGTAGGGGCTACACCTTC
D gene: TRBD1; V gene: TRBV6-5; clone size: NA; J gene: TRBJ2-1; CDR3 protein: CASSYLTGAYNEQFF; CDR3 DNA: TGTGCCAGCAGTTACCTGACAGGGGCGTACAATGAGCAGTTCTTC
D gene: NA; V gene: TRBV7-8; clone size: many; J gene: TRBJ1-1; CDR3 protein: CASTPPGSTEAFF; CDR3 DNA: TGTGCCAGCACCCCCCCGGGATCGACTGAAGCTTTCTTT
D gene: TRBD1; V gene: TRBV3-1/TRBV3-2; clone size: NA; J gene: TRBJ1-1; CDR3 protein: CASSRQGIRANTEAFF; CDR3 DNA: TGTGCCAGCAGCCGACAGGGTATTCGGGCGAACACTGAAGCTTTCTTT
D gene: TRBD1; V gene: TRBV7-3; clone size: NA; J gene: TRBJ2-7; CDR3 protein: CASSLSRGPYEQYF; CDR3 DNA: TGTGCCAGCAGCTTAAGCAGGGGGCCCTACGAGCAGTACTTC
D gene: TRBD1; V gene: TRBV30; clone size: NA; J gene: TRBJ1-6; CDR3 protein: CAWSETGYNSPLHF; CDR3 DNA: TGTGCCTGGAGTGAGACAGGGTATAATTCACCCCTCCACTTT
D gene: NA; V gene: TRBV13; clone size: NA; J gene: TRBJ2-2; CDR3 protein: CASSRRTNTGELFF; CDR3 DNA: TGTGCCAGCAGCCGGCGGACGAACACCGGGGAGCTGTTTTTT
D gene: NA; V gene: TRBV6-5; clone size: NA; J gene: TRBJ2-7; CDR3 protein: CASRLGTFTYEQYF; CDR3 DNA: TGTGCCAGCAGACTCGGGACTTTCACCTACGAGCAGTACTTC
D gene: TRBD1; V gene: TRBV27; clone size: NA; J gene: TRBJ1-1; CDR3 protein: CASRTGGRRAFF; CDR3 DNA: TGTGCCAGCAGGACAGGGGGCCGTCGAGCTTTCTTT